A single sample is the source of the 29 T cell receptor beta chains below, sequenced in a study of tumor-infiltrating lymphocytes in primary liver carcinoma (dated by TCRdb to the late 2010s). These reads were obtained on an Illumina HiSeq 2500. A constant-region primer and ProtoScript II reverse transcriptase were used to reverse-transcribe TCRbeta-specific cDNA from about 530 ng total RNA. Three nested multiplex PCR rounds, following a slightly modified ARM-PCR procedure, were used to build the TCRbeta libraries. The first two PCR rounds used multiplex TRBV1-TRBV30 forward primers with a Cbeta reverse primer, each for roughly 10 cycles. TCRdb's own reprocessing of the public reads used fastp at Q25 and MiXCR and kept productive beta chains. One record per CDR3 amino acid sequence lists the most common genes and DNA. The sample table lists 250,000 to 350,000 distinct CDR3 sequences, about 50% of them with a count of one. Of the sample, over 15% is held by the ten largest clones.

Blood RNA was extracted from unsorted whole blood using TRIzol reagent, and germline DNA was obtained with the DNeasy Blood & Tissue kit. Sequencing was performed on peripheral blood. These receptor sequences come from a woman in her 30s with primary liver carcinoma and hepatitis B virus infection.

The table lists this clonotype with a few counts. This chain joins TRBV6-5 and TRBJ2-7; tentatively, D is TRBD2 (6 bases). Deletions cut 5 bases from V and 0 bases from J, with 14 bases between. The length of the CDR3 is 15 residues. Germline V gene data show CDR1 as MNHEY and CDR2 as SVGAGI. CDR3 amino acids: CASSPRGRASYEQYF. CDR3 coding DNA: TGTGCCAGCAGTCCGCGGGGAAGGGCCTCCTACGAGCAGTACTTC.

This clonotype has a count of ten or more. The J gene is TRBJ1-1, the V gene TRBV11-1, with D uncertain. Germline V CDR1 and CDR2: SGHAT, FQDESV (reference sequence). Trimming took off 5 bases at V and 0 bases at J, with 13 bases between the two ends. The CDR3 runs to 15 residues. CDR3 in amino acids: CASSARRPLNTEAFF. CDR3 DNA sequence: TGTGCCAGCAGCGCCCGGAGACCTTTGAACACTGAAGCTTTCTTT.

This clonotype was seen only once. The conserved phenylalanine or tryptophan normally closing the CDR3 is absent here, so this likely arose from a read error. The chain joins TRBV13 to TRBJ2-7, with D unclear. In germline, CDR1 is PRHDT, CDR2 FYEKMQ (reference sequence). CDR3 length equals 14 residues. Trimming took off 8 bases at V and 2 bases at J, with 16 bases between the two ends. The CDR3 DNA is TGTGCCAGCGGCTCAATGGCCTTTACCTACGAGCAGTACTTA. The encoded protein is CASGSMAFTYEQYL.

This clonotype turned up a few times. The genes are TRBV13 and TRBJ2-1, with D unclear. V lost 5 bases to trimming and J lost 9 bases, with 8 bases between them. The germline V gene encodes CDR1 PRHDT and CDR2 FYEKMQ (reference sequence). The CDR3 is made up of 11 amino acids. The CDR3 coding sequence is TGTGCCAGCAGCCCGGGTCGTGAGCAGTTCTTC. It translates to CASSPGREQFF.

This clonotype was found many times. The genes are TRBV6-5 and TRBJ1-2, with unresolved D. V was cut by 8 bases and J by 2 bases, with 9 bases left in between. The CDR3 spans 12 residues. CDR1 and CDR2 from the germline V gene are MNHEY and SVGAGI. The CDR3 region is CASSEGNYGYTF. The CDR3 DNA reads as TGTGCCAGCTCGGAAGGGAACTATGGCTACACCTTC.

The chain recombines TRBV24-1 with TRBJ2-7; 9 bases agree with TRBD2. V lost 6 bases, J lost 3 bases, and 17 bases stayed unmatched. The CDR3 runs to 18 residues. Germline V gene data show CDR1 as KGHDR and CDR2 as SFDVKD. The CDR3 sequence: CATSSAGGPPYLYYEQYF. The CDR3 DNA is TGTGCCACCAGTTCGGCGGGAGGGCCTCCTTACCTGTACTACGAGCAGTACTTC.

V is TRBV4-1 and J is TRBJ2-7, with TRBD2 identical over 7 bases. The length of the CDR3 is 15 residues. Germline V gene lookup returns CDR1 MGHRA and CDR2 YSYEKL. The V segment lost 4 bases and the J segment 2 bases; nucleotides outside the gene matches: 8. The CDR3 reads CASSPLSGGPYEQYF. The CDR3 nucleotides read TGCGCCAGCAGCCCCTTATCGGGAGGACCCTACGAGCAGTACTTC.

With respect to this clonotype: A junction end diverges from the germline sequence, so it may reflect a read error. The chain uses TRBV4-1 and TRBJ2-2; maybe TRBD1 (6 bases). Germline lookup yields CDR1 MGHRA and CDR2 YSYEKL. The CDR3 covers 19 residues. The CDR3 loop reads CASSQDGARTADNTGELFF. The CDR3 bases are TGCGCCAGCAGCCAAGATGGGGCCCGGACAGCGGATAACACCGGGGAGCTGTTTTTC.

This clonotype has a handful of counts. The chain carries TRBV6-5 and TRBJ1-6; D is undetermined. The CDR3 extends over 14 amino acids. The germline V gene encodes CDR1 MNHEY and CDR2 SVGAGI. Trimming took 2 bases from V and 6 from J, leaving 8 bases between them. For the CDR3, the DNA is TGTGCCAGCAGTTACAGGGAAAGTAATTCACCCCTCCACTTT. Its protein is CASSYRESNSPLHF.

Regarding this clonotype: Since a much larger clone is just one base distant, this may be a read error. The chain uses TRBV6-1 and TRBJ2-1; D is unresolved. The germline V and J ends were trimmed by 7 bases and 8 bases, with 15 bases remaining between them. Germline assignment: CDR1 MNHNS and CDR2 SASEGT. There are 13 residues in the CDR3. This CDR3 reads CASTRGRIYEQFF. Written as DNA, the CDR3 is TGTGCCAGCACCCGAGGCAGGATCTATGAGCAGTTCTTC.

This clonotype was seen once. A read error may be the cause here, since a much bigger clone is one base away. The genes are TRBV12-3 or TRBV12-4 and TRBJ1-2, with D unclear. V shed 7 bases and J shed 7 bases, with 19 bases lying between them. CDR3 length equals 14 residues. The CDR3, as DNA: TGTGCCAGCACCCTCGCCCGGGGAGACTGTGGCTACACCTTC. Amino acid sequence: CASTLARGDCGYTF.

Of note for this clonotype: A single base separates this from a much larger clone, so it may be a read error. The V and J genes are TRBV29-1 and TRBJ2-1; D possibly corresponds to TRBD2 (6 bases). The CDR3 has 16 amino acids. Looked up from germline, CDR1 is SQVTM and CDR2 is ANQGSEA. Trimming cost V 0 bases and J 5 bases, with 17 bases left between them. The CDR3 DNA sequence: TGCAGCGTTGAAGATATCGGGAGAGCCGCCCACAATGAGCAGTTCTTC. Translation gives CSVEDIGRAAHNEQFF.

V gene TRBV5-6 combines with J gene TRBJ2-1; 7 bases fit TRBD1. The ends lost 5 bases at V and 1 base at J; junction bases unmatched: 9. Germline values: CDR1 SGHDT, CDR2 YYEEEE. CDR3 size: 16 residues. CDR3 in amino acids: CASSTSETGSYNEQFF. CDR3 coding DNA: TGTGCCAGCAGTACCTCCGAGACAGGGTCCTACAATGAGCAGTTCTTC.

Note on this clonotype: Because the CDR3 is missing its conserved closing phenylalanine or tryptophan, this is likely a read error. The CDR3 spells CASSLGLLGTDTQYS. In nucleotides, the CDR3 is TGTGCCAGCAGCTTGGGACTTCTTGGCACAGATACGCAGTATTCT. The chain carries TRBV5-5 and TRBJ2-3; D gene ambiguous. CDR3 size: 15 residues. Per the germline V gene, CDR1 is SGHKS and CDR2 is YYEKEE (reference sequence). The V and J ends lost 0 bases and 1 base respectively, with 9 bases between them.

To note about this clonotype: A read error may produce the germline difference seen at one junction end. The gene calls are TRBV7-8 and TRBJ2-1; 7 bases line up with TRBD2. Germline V gene data show CDR1 as SGHVS and CDR2 as FQNEAQ. This CDR3 has 15 amino acids. CDR3 in DNA: TGTGCCGGCAGCTTAGGGGCGGGAGAGGGCAATGAGCAGTTCTTC. Protein sequence: CAGSLGAGEGNEQFF. The full variable domain, rest sourced from reference TRBV7-8 and TRBJ2-1, is GAGVSQSPRYKVAKRGQDVALRCDPISGHVSLFWYQQALGQGPEFLTYFQNEAQLDKSGLPSDRFFAERPEGSVSTLKIQRTQQEDSAVYLCAGSLGAGEGNEQFFGPGTRLTVL.

The chain recombines TRBV5-4 with TRBJ1-2; tentative D call: TRBD1 (5 bases). Trimming removed 9 bases at V and 8 bases at J, with 23 bases between. Germline V gene sequence: CDR1 SGHNT, CDR2 YYREEE (reference sequence). This CDR3 is 14 amino acids long. CDR3 sequence reads: CATTRSGADWGYTF. The CDR3, as DNA: TGTGCCACCACAAGGTCCGGGGCGGATTGGGGCTACACCTTC. Filled out from reference TRBV5-4 and TRBJ1-2, the complete variable domain reads ETGVTQSPTHLIKTRGQQVTLRCSSQSGHNTVSWYQQALGQGPQFIFQYYREEENGRGNFPPRFSGLQFPNYSSELNVNALELDDSALYLCATTRSGADWGYTFGSGTRLTVV.

As to this clonotype: The junction does not match germline at one end; this may be a read error. V and J are TRBV10-1 and TRBJ1-1; weak D call: TRBD1 (6 bases). This CDR3 spans 15 amino acids. Germline CDR1 WNHNN, CDR2 SYGVQD (reference sequence). The CDR3 is CASGEPGTLLTGAFF. CDR3 sequence (DNA): TGCGCCAGCGGTGAGCCCGGGACACTGCTTACGGGAGCTTTCTTT.

The V gene is TRBV7-3, the J gene TRBJ2-1; D remains ambiguous. The CDR3 length is 12 residues. Trimming took 5 bases from V and 10 from J, leaving 12 bases between them. CDR1 and CDR2 (germline): SGHTA, FQGTGA. DNA of the CDR3: TGTGCCAGCAGCCCGGCCTATGGGGAGCAGTTCTTC. Translating it yields CASSPAYGEQFF.

With regard to this clonotype: A much larger clonotype is one base distant, so this may be a read error. The V call is TRBV6-6, the J call TRBJ2-5, with D unresolved. CDR3 length: 11 residues. Germline V gene sequence: CDR1 MNHNY, CDR2 SVGAGI (reference sequence). In DNA, the CDR3 is TGTGCCAGCAGGGAATACGGGTCACAGCACTTC. Its protein product is CASREYGSQHF.

This clonotype was found many times. The chain recombines TRBV4-2 with TRBJ2-1; a possible D gene is TRBD2 (6 bases). The CDR3 totals 14 residues. Trimming shortened V by 4 bases and J by 3 bases, and 10 bases separated the two germline ends. Looked up from germline, CDR1 is LGHNA and CDR2 is YNFKEQ. Here the CDR3 DNA reads TGTGCCAGCAGCCTGGGACTTGACTACAATGAGCAGTTCTTC. Translated: CASSLGLDYNEQFF.

This clonotype was observed a handful of times. The genes are TRBV24-1 and TRBJ2-1; 14 bases fit TRBD2. The length of the CDR3 is 16 residues. Germline CDR1 reads KGHDR; CDR2 reads SFDVKD. J lost 9 bases, V lost 5 bases, and 8 bases had no gene match. This CDR3 reads CATSAGLAGVGIEQFF. The DNA for the CDR3 is TGTGCCACCAGTGCGGGACTAGCGGGAGTAGGAATTGAGCAGTTCTTC.

The V call is TRBV28, the J call TRBJ1-1, with 9 nucleotides matching TRBD1. V shed 6 bases, J shed 5 bases, and the junction held 7 bases outside the gene matches. Germline V CDR1 and CDR2: MDHEN, SYDVKM. The CDR3 spans 14 residues. The chain's CDR3 is CASRTGGWWTEAFF. In nucleotides, the CDR3 is TGTGCCAGCAGAACAGGGGGCTGGTGGACTGAAGCTTTCTTT.

This clonotype has just a few counts. The chain has TRBV6-5 and TRBJ2-7, with TRBD2 matching 13 bases. The CDR3 spans 15 residues. Trimming took 7 bases from V and 1 from J; bases not matched to a gene: 4. From germline, CDR1 is MNHEY and CDR2 SVGAGI. The CDR3 sequence: CASKLAGGGSYEQYF. CDR3 nucleotide sequence: TGTGCCAGCAAACTAGCGGGGGGGGGGTCCTACGAGCAGTACTTC.

The chain carries TRBV24-1 and TRBJ2-1, with TRBD1 matching 9 bases. Germline V gene data show CDR1 as KGHDR and CDR2 as SFDVKD. V was clipped by 3 bases and J by 8 bases; unmatched bases: 7. The CDR3 spans 15 residues. The CDR3 DNA reads as TGTGCCACCAGTGATGGGGGGACAGGGATACATGAGCAGTTCTTC. Its translation is CATSDGGTGIHEQFF.

The V call is TRBV10-2, the J call TRBJ1-2, with 7 bases that match TRBD1. This CDR3 has 13 residues. J was trimmed by 3 bases and V by 3 bases; bases with no gene match: 1. CDR1 and CDR2 from the germline V gene are WSHSY and SAAADI. This chain's CDR3 is CASSDTGDYGYTF. In DNA, the CDR3 is TGCGCCAGCAGTGATACAGGGGACTATGGCTACACCTTC.

In the case of this clonotype: This CDR3 fails to terminate in the conserved phenylalanine or tryptophan, so it likely reflects a read error. V and J are TRBV6-1 and TRBJ2-5; 8 bases line up with TRBD2. The CDR3 runs to 15 residues. Germline CDR1 reads MNHNS; CDR2 reads SASEGT. Trimming at V came to 2 bases and at J to 4 bases, leaving 6 bases not matched to a gene. The CDR3 DNA reads as TGTGCCAGCAGTGAATGGACTAGCAGATTAGAGACCCAGTACTCC. It translates to CASSEWTSRLETQYS.

About this clonotype itself: A clone one base away is much larger, so this may be a read error. The V call is TRBV10-2, the J call TRBJ1-3; TRBD1 might be the D (5 bases). Germline V gives CDR1 WSHSY, CDR2 SAAADI. This CDR3 region has 17 residues. The CDR3 DNA reads as TGCGCCTGCAGTGAGTCATCCGGGACTTCCACTGGAAACACCATATATTTT. It specifies CACSESSGTSTGNTIYF.

Regarding this clonotype: At one end the junction does not follow the germline gene, possibly because of a read error. The DNA for the CDR3 is TGTGCCGGCAGGCCTGGTACAGGGCTCAATCAGCCACAGCATTTT. Its protein is CAGRPGTGLNQPQHF. J is TRBJ1-5 and V is TRBV12-3 or TRBV12-4, with D possibly TRBD1 on 6 matching bases. CDR3 length equals 15 residues.

Remarks on this clonotype: One end of the junction does not line up with germline, which may come from a read error. V gene TRBV11-2 combines with J gene TRBJ2-1, with 8 bases matching TRBD1. Germline V gives CDR1 SGHAT, CDR2 FQNNGV. This CDR3 spans 15 amino acids. CDR3 sequence reads: CVSSHHRGKGYEQFF. For the CDR3, the DNA is TGTGTCAGCAGTCATCACAGGGGGAAGGGCTATGAGCAGTTCTTC.